The clone carrying this T cell receptor beta chain has at least ten counts. These data are taken from a study of identical twins. TCRdb re-called the 5' RACE reads with MiXCR, one entry per CDR3 protein. The sample has 1,800,000 or so distinct CDR3 sequences, roughly 35% seen once. Trimming at V came to 0 bases and at J to 4 bases, leaving 5 bases not matched to a gene. This CDR3 spans 15 amino acids. In germline, CDR1 is LGHNA, CDR2 YNFKEQ. The sequence derives from a newborn girl in good health. This rearrangement joins TRBV4-2 to TRBJ1-2; 7 nucleotides align to TRBD1. The material sequenced was cord blood. In DNA form, the CDR3 reads TGTGCCAGCAGCCAAGATATACAGGGGCCCTATGGCTACACCTTC. Amino acids: CASSQDIQGPYGYTF.